Sequencing of this TCR beta chain was carried out in a study of blood T cell repertoires in COVID-19. As for the study in general: Specimens from acute and convalescent COVID-19 originated in the United States, Italy and Spain.

In terms of age and location, participants ranged from roughly 18 to 100 years and lived in about two dozen US areas. Trimming at V came to 5 bases and at J to 3 bases, leaving 7 bases not matched to a gene. Germline V gene sequence: CDR1 SGHRS, CDR2 YFSETQ. There are 15 residues in the CDR3. Original processing methods: Reference gene primer amplification in the assay estimated nucleated cell counts. Some clones are missing from TCRdb's copy, which holds only in-frame ones; the method was immunoSEQ multiplex PCR. D and trimming were read from the DNA, whereas the V and J calls and clone size are those reported in that table. The repertoire holds around 470,000 clones, with 90% as singletons.

The chain uses TRBV5-1 and TRBJ2-7; 11 nucleotides agree with TRBD2. This receptor was taken from a man between 18 and 29 years old who had recovered from COVID-19. Sequencing used PBMCs or T cells enriched from blood (not recorded which). The DNA for the CDR3 is TGCGCCAGCAGTTCCGGGACTAGCGGTTACTACGAGCAGTACTTC. It specifies CASSSGTSGYYEQYF. Filled out from reference TRBV5-1 and TRBJ2-7, the complete variable domain reads KAGVTQTPRYLIKTRGQQVTLSCSPISGHRSVSWYQQTPGQGLQFLFEYFSETQRNKGNFPGRFSGRQFSNSRSEMNVSTLELGDSALYLCASSSGTSGYYEQYFGPGTRLTVT.